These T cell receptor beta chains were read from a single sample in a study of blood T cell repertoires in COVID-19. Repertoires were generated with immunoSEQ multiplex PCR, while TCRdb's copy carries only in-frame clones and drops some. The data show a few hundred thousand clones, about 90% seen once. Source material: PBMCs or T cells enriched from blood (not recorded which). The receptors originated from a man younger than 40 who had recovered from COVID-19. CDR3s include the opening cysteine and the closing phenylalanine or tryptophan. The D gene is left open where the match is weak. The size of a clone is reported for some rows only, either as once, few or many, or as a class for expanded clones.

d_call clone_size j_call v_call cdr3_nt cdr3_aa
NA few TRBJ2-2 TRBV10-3 TGTGCCATCAGTGATACACAGCTCGACACCGGGGAGCTGTTTTTT CAISDTQLDTGELFF
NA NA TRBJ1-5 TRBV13 TGTGCCAGCAGCTTAGTGCTTCAGGGATATAGCAATCAGCCCCAGCATTTT CASSLVLQGYSNQPQHF
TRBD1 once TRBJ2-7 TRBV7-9 TGTGCCAGCAGCCCCCCGTTTAGGACAGGGCCCGACGAGCAGTACTTC CASSPPFRTGPDEQYF
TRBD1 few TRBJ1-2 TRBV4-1 TGCGCCAGCAGCCTACAGGGGGACTATGGCTACACCTTC CASSLQGDYGYTF
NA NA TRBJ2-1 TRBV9 TGTGCCAGCAGCGTAGCTGAGGGAGCTGAGCAGTTCTTC CASSVAEGAEQFF
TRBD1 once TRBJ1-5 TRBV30 TGTGCCTGGAGTGTACAGGGGACTCAGCCCCAGCATTTT CAWSVQGTQPQHF
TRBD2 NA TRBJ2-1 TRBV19 TGTGCCAGTAGTATAGGGGACGTAGCGGGGGGGAGGAATGAGCAGTTCTTC CASSIGDVAGGRNEQFF
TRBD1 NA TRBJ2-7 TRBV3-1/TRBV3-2 TGTGCCAGCAGCCCATACAGGGGTTCCTACGAGCAGTACTTC CASSPYRGSYEQYF
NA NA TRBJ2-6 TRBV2 TGTGCCAGCAGTGATACAGCTGGGGCCAACGTCCTGACTTTC CASSDTAGANVLTF
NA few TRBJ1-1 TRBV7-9 TGTGCCAGCAGAGAGACAGGAAGCCCCCGTGAAGCTTTCTTT CASRETGSPREAFF
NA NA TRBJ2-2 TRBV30 TGTGCCTGGAGTGCGGTCCTAAACACCGGGGAGCTGTTTTTT CAWSAVLNTGELFF
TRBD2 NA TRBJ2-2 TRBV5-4 TGTGCCAGCAGCCTTCTAGCGGGGGTCCTCACCGGGGAGCTGTTTTTT CASSLLAGVLTGELFF
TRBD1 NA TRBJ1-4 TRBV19 TGTGCCAGTAGCACAGGGGGCCAGGGAGAAAAACTGTTTTTT CASSTGGQGEKLFF
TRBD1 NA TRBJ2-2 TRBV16 TGTGCCAGCAGTCAAGTAACAACAGGGGCGGAGCTGTTTTTT CASSQVTTGAELFF
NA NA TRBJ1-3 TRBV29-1 TGCAGCGTCTACGATGGCGGTCCAGTTGCTGGAAACACCATATATTTT CSVYDGGPVAGNTIYF
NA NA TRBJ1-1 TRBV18 TGTGCCAGCTCACGTTCACAGGGTACCACTGAAGCTTTCTTT CASSRSQGTTEAFF
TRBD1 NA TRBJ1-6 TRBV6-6 TGTGCCAGCAGCAAAAGCCAGGGGGGTTCACCCCTCCACTTT CASSKSQGGSPLHF
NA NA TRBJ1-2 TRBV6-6 TGTGCCAGCACCCCCGGTCCGGGGTTCTATGGCTACACCTTC CASTPGPGFYGYTF
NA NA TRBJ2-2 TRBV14 TGTGCCAGCAGTAGAGGCCCGGGACCAACTAGCCGGACCGGGGAGCTGTTTTTT CASSRGPGPTSRTGELFF
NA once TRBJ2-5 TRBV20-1 TGCAGTGCTTTACAAGAGACCCAGTACTTC CSALQETQYF
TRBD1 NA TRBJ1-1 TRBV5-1 TGCGCCAGCAGCTTGGGAAGGGGGCAGGGGACTGAAGCTTTCTTT CASSLGRGQGTEAFF
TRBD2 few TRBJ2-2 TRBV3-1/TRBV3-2 TGTGCCAGCAGCCGGCCTAGTAGCGGGGGGGCAGCCACCGGGGAGCTGTTTTTT CASSRPSSGGAATGELFF
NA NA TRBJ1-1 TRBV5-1 TGCGCCAGCAGCTTCACGGGAGGCACTGAAGCTTTCTTT CASSFTGGTEAFF
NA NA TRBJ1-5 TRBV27 TGTGCCAGCAGTAGACAGGCCTACAATCAGCCCCAGCATTTT CASSRQAYNQPQHF
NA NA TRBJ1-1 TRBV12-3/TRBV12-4 TGTGCCAGCAGTTTGGGACTACGAGACGGGGCTTTCTTT CASSLGLRDGAFF
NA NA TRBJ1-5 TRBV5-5 TGTGCCAGCAGCTTGCGAACAGACAATAGCAATCAGCCCCAGCATTTT CASSLRTDNSNQPQHF
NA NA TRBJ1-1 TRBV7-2 TGTGCCAGCCAGCCCCCGGGGGGCCTGAACACTGAAGCTTTCTTT CASQPPGGLNTEAFF
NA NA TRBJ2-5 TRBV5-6 TGTGCCAGCAGCTCAATAATCCGGAGTTACGGAGAGACCCAGTACTTC CASSSIIRSYGETQYF